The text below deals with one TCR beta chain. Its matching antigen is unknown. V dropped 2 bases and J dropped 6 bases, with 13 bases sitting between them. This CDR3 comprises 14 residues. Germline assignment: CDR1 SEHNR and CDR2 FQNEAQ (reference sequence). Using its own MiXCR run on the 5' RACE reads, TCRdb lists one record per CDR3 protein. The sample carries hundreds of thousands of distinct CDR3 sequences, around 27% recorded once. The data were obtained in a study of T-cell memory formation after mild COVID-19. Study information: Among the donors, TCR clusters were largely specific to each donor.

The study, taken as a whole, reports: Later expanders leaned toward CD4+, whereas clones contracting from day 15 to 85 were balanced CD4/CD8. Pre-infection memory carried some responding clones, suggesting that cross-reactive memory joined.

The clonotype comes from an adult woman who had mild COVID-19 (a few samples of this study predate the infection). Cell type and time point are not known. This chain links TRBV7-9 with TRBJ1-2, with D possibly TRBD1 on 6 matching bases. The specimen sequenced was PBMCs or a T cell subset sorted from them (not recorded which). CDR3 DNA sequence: TGTGCCAGCAGCTTATTGGGCAGGGGAGATGGCTACACCTTC. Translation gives CASSLLGRGDGYTF. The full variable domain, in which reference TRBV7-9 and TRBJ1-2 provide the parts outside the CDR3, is DTGVSQNPRHKITKRGQNVTFRCDPISEHNRLYWYRQTLGQGPEFLTYFQNEAQLEKSRLLSDRFSAERPKGSFSTLEIQRTEQGDSAMYLCASSLLGRGDGYTFGSGTRLTVV.